These 15 T cell receptor beta chains originate from one sample sequenced in a study of vaccination and CD4 T cells after COVID-19. Sequencing of DNA taken from cultured CD4+ T cells relied on the Oncomine TCR Beta short-read assay. TCRdb re-analysed the PCR reads in MiXCR, keeping a single row per CDR3 protein. Of fewer than 8,500 distinct CDR3 sequences detected, roughly 50% appear once; the ten largest clones hold 30% to 35%. No cognate antigen is known for these TCRs. Treatment of the sample: roughly 11-day PBMC culture with coronavirus spike peptide pools or control peptides (ViraFEST assay). The unexposed donor provided CD4+ T cells, which were taken before the COVID-19 pandemic (2011-2018). Sequencing was carried out using CD4+ T cells from blood, cultured in vitro. These receptors all stem from a human donor in good health.

The chain joins TRBV7-9 to TRBJ1-2, with TRBD1 matching 7 bases. The CDR3 totals 16 residues. Trimming removed 4 bases from V and 5 bases from J; junction bases left unmatched: 13. CDR1 and CDR2 from the germline V gene are SEHNR and FQNEAQ (reference sequence). CDR3 sequence reads: CASSSGRQGSSYGYTF. CDR3 DNA: TGTGCCAGCAGCTCAGGCCGACAGGGATCCTCTTATGGCTACACCTTC.

V gene TRBV19 combines with J gene TRBJ1-1; unclear D gene. The germline CDR1 and CDR2 sequences are LNHDA and SQIVND (reference sequence). The CDR3 has 14 residues. V lost 5 bases and J lost 4, with 14 bases in between. CDR3 sequence reads: CASSWSHLGTEAFF. The CDR3, as DNA: TGTGCCAGTAGTTGGAGTCATCTGGGCACTGAAGCTTTCTTT.

The V and J genes are TRBV7-2 and TRBJ2-3; 8 nucleotides align to TRBD2. CDR1 SGHTA and CDR2 FQGNSA come from the germline V gene. The J segment lost 1 base and the V segment lost 3 bases, leaving 6 bases of the junction unmatched. This CDR3 comprises 16 residues. In nucleotides, the CDR3 is TGTGCCAGCAGCTTCCGCAGCGGGGGTGGCACAGATACGCAGTATTTT. Translation gives CASSFRSGGGTDTQYF.

This clonotype has more than one count but fewer than ten. V gene TRBV20-1 combines with J gene TRBJ2-7; 7 nucleotides match TRBD2. Trimming removed 7 bases from V and 3 bases from J; junction bases left unmatched: 3. This CDR3 region has 11 residues. Germline V gene lookup returns CDR1 DFQATT and CDR2 SNEGSKA (reference sequence). The CDR3 DNA sequence: TGCAGTGGCACGGGGGGCTACGAGCAGTACTTC. It is translated as CSGTGGYEQYF.

The chain has TRBV29-1 and TRBJ2-7; D remains ambiguous. Trimming pared 2 bases from V and 3 bases from J, leaving 5 bases between. The CDR3 is 11 residues long. CDR1 and CDR2 (germline): SQVTM, ANQGSEA. CDR3 region: CSVETHYEQYF. The CDR3 nucleotides read TGCAGCGTTGAAACCCACTACGAGCAGTACTTC.

The CDR3 is CSAFWTGQGYTF. The CDR3 DNA reads as TGCAGTGCTTTCTGGACAGGGCAGGGCTACACCTTC. The rearrangement links TRBV20-1 to TRBJ1-2; 8 positions match TRBD1. J gave up 8 bases and V 5 bases, and 7 bases lay outside the gene matches. The length of the CDR3 is 12 residues. CDR1 and CDR2 from the germline V gene are DFQATT and SNEGSKA (reference sequence).

This chain connects TRBV20-1 to TRBJ2-2; D might be TRBD1 (6 bases). From germline, CDR1 is DFQATT and CDR2 SNEGSKA (reference sequence). The CDR3 sequence is 15 residues long. The ends were cut back, 0 bases at V and 1 base at J, with 9 bases in the middle. The DNA of the CDR3 is TGCAGTGCTAGAGAGGACAGTCTGAACACCGGGGAGCTGTTTTTT. Its translation is CSAREDSLNTGELFF.

This clonotype was detected once. The rearrangement joins TRBV14 to TRBJ1-2, with D perhaps matching TRBD1 (5 bases). V was clipped by 0 bases and J by 4 bases, with 15 bases between them. This CDR3 has 16 amino acids. Per germline, CDR1 SGHDN and CDR2 FVKESK. Here the CDR3 DNA reads TGTGCCAGCAGCCAAGATCCCACCAGGGCATTCTATGGCTACACCTTC. As protein: CASSQDPTRAFYGYTF. Drawing the rest from reference TRBV14 and TRBJ1-2, the complete variable domain is EAGVTQFPSHSVIEKGQTVTLRCDPISGHDNLYWYRRVMGKEIKFLLHFVKESKQDESGMPNNRFLAERTGGTYSTLKVQPAELEDSGVYFCASSQDPTRAFYGYTFGSGTRLTVV.

This sequence joins TRBV6-1 and TRBJ2-2; 10 bases fit TRBD2. Germline CDR1 MNHNS, CDR2 SASEGT. This CDR3 has 16 residues. Trimming took 5 bases from V and 0 from J; bases not matched to a gene: 3. DNA for the CDR3: TGTGCCAGCAGTAAAGGACTAGCGGCGAACACCGGGGAGCTGTTTTTT. Translating gives CASSKGLAANTGELFF.

Turning to this clonotype: The germline gene is not matched at one end of the junction; a read error may be the cause. The chain joins TRBV20-1 to TRBJ2-2; no clear D. CDR1 is DFQATT and CDR2 is SNEGSKA in the germline V gene (reference sequence). This CDR3 is built from 12 residues. The chain's CDR3 is CGALSPAGELFF. In nucleotides, the CDR3 is TGCGGTGCCCTCTCCCCGGCCGGGGAGCTGTTTTTT.

This sequence joins TRBV4-2 and TRBJ1-5; D remains unclear. Germline V CDR1 and CDR2: LGHNA, YNFKEQ. The CDR3 consists of 16 residues. Trimming removed 0 bases at V and 7 bases at J, with 16 bases between. The CDR3 protein is CASSQDGLGSSQPQHF. The CDR3, as DNA: TGTGCCAGCAGCCAAGATGGGTTGGGTTCAAGCCAGCCCCAGCATTTT.

A single count supports this clonotype. The V call is TRBV7-9, the J call TRBJ1-6, with D tentatively TRBD1 (5 bases). This CDR3 is built from 15 residues. The germline gives CDR1 SEHNR, CDR2 FQNEAQ (reference sequence). V was shortened by 1 base and J by 5 bases, with 9 bases between the two germline ends. DNA for the CDR3: TGTGCCAGCAGCTTAGGACAGATGAATAATTCACCCCTCCACTTT. It encodes CASSLGQMNNSPLHF.

The V and J genes are TRBV25-1 and TRBJ2-2; tentative D call: TRBD1 (6 bases). In germline, CDR1 is MGHDK, CDR2 SYGVNS. The CDR3 has 14 amino acids. Trimming shortened V by 5 bases and J by 1 base, and 8 bases separated the two germline ends. For the CDR3, the DNA is TGTGCCAGCAGTAAGGGACAGAACACCGGGGAGCTGTTTTTT. Encoded protein: CASSKGQNTGELFF.

This clonotype was found a few times. The chain has TRBV20-1 and TRBJ1-1; no definite D call. Germline CDR1 reads DFQATT; CDR2 reads SNEGSKA (reference sequence). V was pared by 5 bases and J by 1 base, with 11 bases between. The length of the CDR3 is 13 residues. CDR3 DNA: TGCAGTGCTTTCACATACCGGAACACTGAAGCTTTCTTT. Amino acid sequence: CSAFTYRNTEAFF.

Turning to this clonotype: The junction does not match germline at one end; this may be a read error. The chain links TRBV7-7 to TRBJ2-1; TRBD1 aligns across 8 bases. This CDR3 region has 19 residues. Germline CDR1 SSHAT, CDR2 FNYEAQ (reference sequence). The CDR3 DNA reads as TGTGCTAGCAGCCTAGGCGCCCCTACACAGGGGGGACCAAACAATGAGCAGTTCTTC. Its protein is CASSLGAPTQGGPNNEQFF.